The present T cell receptor beta chain was sequenced within a study of T cell responses to AZD1222 COVID-19 vaccine. The data were produced by immunoSEQ multiplex PCR, yet TCRdb's version contains in-frame clones alone and is incomplete. The profile shows around 100,000 clones, around 90% of them singletons. The V end was cut by 2 bases, the J end by 4 bases, with 14 bases between. Germline V gene sequence: CDR1 SEHNR, CDR2 FQNEAQ (reference sequence). The CDR3 covers 16 residues. This clone was detected only once. Its specificity is unknown. Study-level findings and limits: Dominant CD4 TCR responses targeted spike regions 160-218 and 743-854. The study identified only a handful of AZD1222 recipients as seropositive at baseline. As reported, nearly half of all spike-specific TCRs target variant regions that are unmutated. Two AZD1222 administrations were followed by greater Spike-specific TCR breadth and depth.

This receptor was identified in an adult in good health. The specimen comprised peripheral blood, sampled on day 0 of AZD1222 vaccination. The chain joins TRBV7-9 to TRBJ2-2; TRBD2 is a possible D gene (6 bases). The CDR3 protein is CASSLMTSLPTGELFF. The CDR3, as DNA: TGTGCCAGCAGCTTAATGACTAGTCTACCCACCGGGGAGCTGTTTTTT.